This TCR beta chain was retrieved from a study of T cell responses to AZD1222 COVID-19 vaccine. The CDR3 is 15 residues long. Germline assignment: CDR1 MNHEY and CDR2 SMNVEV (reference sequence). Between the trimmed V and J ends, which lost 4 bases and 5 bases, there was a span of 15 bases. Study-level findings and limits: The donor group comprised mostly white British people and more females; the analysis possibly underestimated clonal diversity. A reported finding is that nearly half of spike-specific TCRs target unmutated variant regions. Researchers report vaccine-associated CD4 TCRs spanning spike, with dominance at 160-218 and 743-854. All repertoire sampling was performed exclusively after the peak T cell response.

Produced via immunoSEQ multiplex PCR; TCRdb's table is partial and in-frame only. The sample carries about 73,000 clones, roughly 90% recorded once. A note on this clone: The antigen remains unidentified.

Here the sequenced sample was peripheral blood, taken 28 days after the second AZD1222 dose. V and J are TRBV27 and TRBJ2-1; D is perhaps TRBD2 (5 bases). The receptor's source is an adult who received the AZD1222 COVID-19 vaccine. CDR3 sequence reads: CASSSPRLPHNEQFF. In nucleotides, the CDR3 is TGTGCCAGCAGTTCTCCCCGACTACCCCACAATGAGCAGTTCTTC.